The sequence of this T cell receptor (beta chain) was determined in a study of cytomegalovirus exposure and HLA in healthy donors. Study as a whole: HLA-typed donors were the source of 82 million or so unique TCRs, which an early data release held.

With regard to this clone: Its antigen is not identified.

Study-wide results and caveats: Later analysis showed TCR association rates varying by HLA locus, highest for DRB1 and lowest for HLA-C. Later analysis showed most CMV-associated TCR beta chains appearing HLA-restricted.

Germline V gives CDR1 KGHSH, CDR2 LQKENI. V was trimmed by 3 bases and J by 7 bases, leaving 13 bases between them. This CDR3 has 14 residues. PCR primers comprised 60 Vbeta and 13 Jbeta primers. Clones were sequenced by immunoSEQ multiplex PCR, and TCRdb holds only the in-frame ones, with some missing. This table has roughly 200,000 clones, 81% appearing once. These donors counted as nominally healthy when sampled, but unrecorded immune exposures were likely. Sequenced: PBMCs. This chain joins TRBV18 and TRBJ1-5; D gene ambiguous. This sequence was found in a man aged 35-49 years in good health and CMV-seropositive. The CDR3 loop is CASSPSEGLQPQHF. The CDR3 DNA is TGTGCCAGCTCACCCAGCGAGGGTTTGCAGCCCCAGCATTTT.